This section outlines one TCR beta chain sequence together with its context. Its antigen is not known. Naive CD8 cells were CD45RO-negative, positively selected for CCR7, excluding terminally differentiated effector memory CD45RA+ cells. The sample belongs to a study of shared clonotypes between healthy human individuals. Overall study context: The plates for each donor numbered three CD4 naive, three CD4 memory, two CD8 naive and one CD8 memory. General study results and limits: Clonotype sharing among the donors was expected to vary with sequencing depth.

The V and J ends lost 0 bases and 1 base, in that order; junction bases with no gene match: 2. Germline CDR1 SGHAT, CDR2 FQNNGV. The CDR3 covers 16 residues. Some clones are missing from TCRdb's copy, which holds only in-frame ones; the method was immunoSEQ multiplex PCR. This repertoire shows about 2,100,000 clones, around 93% found once; its top ten account for under 2%. Input material: naive CD8+ T cells from PBMCs. The chain combines TRBV11-2 with TRBJ2-2; 7 positions match TRBD1. This sequence was found in a man between 18 and 29 years old in good health. Some clones in this sample may be carry-over from other donors' samples. The CDR3 is CASSLEGQMNTGELFF. The CDR3 nucleotides read TGTGCCAGCAGCTTAGAGGGACAGATGAACACCGGGGAGCTGTTTTTT. Filled out from reference TRBV11-2 and TRBJ2-2, the complete variable domain reads EAGVAQSPRYKIIEKRQSVAFWCNPISGHATLYWYQQILGQGPKLLIQFQNNGVVDDSQLPKDRFSAERLKGVDSTLKIQPAKLEDSAVYLCASSLEGQMNTGELFFGEGSRLTVL.